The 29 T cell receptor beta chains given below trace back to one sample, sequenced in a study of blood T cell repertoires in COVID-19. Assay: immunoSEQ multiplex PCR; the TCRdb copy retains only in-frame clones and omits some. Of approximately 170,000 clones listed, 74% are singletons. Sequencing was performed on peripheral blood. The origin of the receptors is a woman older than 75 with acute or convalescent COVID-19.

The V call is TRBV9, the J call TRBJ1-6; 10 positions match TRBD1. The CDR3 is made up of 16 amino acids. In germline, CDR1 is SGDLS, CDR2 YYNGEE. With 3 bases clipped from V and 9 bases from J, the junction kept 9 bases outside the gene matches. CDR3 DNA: TGTGCCAGCAGCGCATGGGGGACAGGGGTAACTTCACCCCTCCACTTT. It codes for CASSAWGTGVTSPLHF.

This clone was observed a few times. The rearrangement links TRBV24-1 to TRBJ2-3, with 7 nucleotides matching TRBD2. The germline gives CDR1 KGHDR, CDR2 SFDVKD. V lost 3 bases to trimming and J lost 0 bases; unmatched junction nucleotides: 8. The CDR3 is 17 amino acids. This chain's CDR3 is CATSDLAGGLSTDTQYF. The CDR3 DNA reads TGTGCCACCAGTGATCTGGCCGGGGGGTTAAGCACAGATACGCAGTATTTT.

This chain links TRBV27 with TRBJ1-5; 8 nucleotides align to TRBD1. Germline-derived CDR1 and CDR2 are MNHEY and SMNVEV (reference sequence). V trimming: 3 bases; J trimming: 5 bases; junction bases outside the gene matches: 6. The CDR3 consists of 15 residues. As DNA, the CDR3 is TGTGCCAGCAGTTTGCGCAGGGGGCAAGATCAGCCCCAGCATTTT. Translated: CASSLRRGQDQPQHF.

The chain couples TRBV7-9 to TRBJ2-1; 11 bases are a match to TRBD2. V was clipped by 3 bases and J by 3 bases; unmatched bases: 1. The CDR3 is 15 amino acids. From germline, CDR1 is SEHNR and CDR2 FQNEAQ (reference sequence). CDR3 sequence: CASSLGTSGYNEQFF. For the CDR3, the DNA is TGTGCCAGCAGCTTGGGGACTAGCGGCTACAATGAGCAGTTCTTC.

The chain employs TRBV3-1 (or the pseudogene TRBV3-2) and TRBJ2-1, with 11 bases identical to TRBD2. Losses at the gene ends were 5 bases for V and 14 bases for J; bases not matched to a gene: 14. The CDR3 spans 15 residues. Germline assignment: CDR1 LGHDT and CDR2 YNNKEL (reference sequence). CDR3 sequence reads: CASSTGGIAGGPEFF. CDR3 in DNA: TGTGCCAGCAGCACTGGGGGGATAGCGGGAGGGCCAGAGTTCTTC.

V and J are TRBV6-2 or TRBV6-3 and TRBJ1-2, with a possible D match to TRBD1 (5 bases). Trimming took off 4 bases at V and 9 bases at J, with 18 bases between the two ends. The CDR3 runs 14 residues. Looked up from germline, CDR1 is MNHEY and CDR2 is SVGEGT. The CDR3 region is CASSFSRGGDRYTF. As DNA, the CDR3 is TGTGCCAGCAGTTTCTCAAGGGGAGGTGATCGCTACACCTTC.

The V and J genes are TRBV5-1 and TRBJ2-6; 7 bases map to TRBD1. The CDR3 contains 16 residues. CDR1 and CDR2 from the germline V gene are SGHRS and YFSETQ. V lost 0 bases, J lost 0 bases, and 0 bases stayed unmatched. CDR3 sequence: CASSLDRGSGANVLTF. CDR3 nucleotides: TGCGCCAGCAGCTTGGACAGGGGCTCTGGGGCCAACGTCCTGACTTTC.

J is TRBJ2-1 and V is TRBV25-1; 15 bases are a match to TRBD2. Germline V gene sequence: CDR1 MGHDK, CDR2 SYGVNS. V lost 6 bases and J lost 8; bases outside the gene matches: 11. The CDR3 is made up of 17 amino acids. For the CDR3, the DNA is TGTGCCAGCAGGGAACCCCGGACTAGCGGGAGGGGTCATGAGCAGTTCTTC. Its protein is CASREPRTSGRGHEQFF.

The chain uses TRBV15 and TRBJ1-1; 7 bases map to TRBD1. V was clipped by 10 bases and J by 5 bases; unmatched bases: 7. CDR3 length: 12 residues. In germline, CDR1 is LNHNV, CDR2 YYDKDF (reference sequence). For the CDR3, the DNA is TGTGCCATAAGACAGGGTTGGACTGAAGCTTTCTTT. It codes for CAIRQGWTEAFF.

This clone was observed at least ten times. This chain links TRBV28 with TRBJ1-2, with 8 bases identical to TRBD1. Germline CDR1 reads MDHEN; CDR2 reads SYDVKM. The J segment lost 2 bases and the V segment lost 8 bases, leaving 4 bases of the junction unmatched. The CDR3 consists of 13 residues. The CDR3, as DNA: TGTGCCAGCGGCTACAGGGGGAACTATGGCTACACCTTC. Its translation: CASGYRGNYGYTF.

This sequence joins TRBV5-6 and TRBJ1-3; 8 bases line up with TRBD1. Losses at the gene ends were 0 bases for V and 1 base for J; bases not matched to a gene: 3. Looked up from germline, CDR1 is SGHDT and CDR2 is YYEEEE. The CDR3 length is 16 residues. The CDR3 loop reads CASSLVGQGSGNTIYF. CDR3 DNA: TGTGCCAGCAGCTTGGTTGGACAGGGATCTGGAAACACCATATATTTT.

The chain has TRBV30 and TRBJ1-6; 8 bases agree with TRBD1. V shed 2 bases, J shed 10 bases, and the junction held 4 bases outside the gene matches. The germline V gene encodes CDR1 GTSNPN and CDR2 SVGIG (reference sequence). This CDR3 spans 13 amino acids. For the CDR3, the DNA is TGTGCCTGGAGTCTGACAGGGGCCTCACCCCTCCACTTT. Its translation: CAWSLTGASPLHF.

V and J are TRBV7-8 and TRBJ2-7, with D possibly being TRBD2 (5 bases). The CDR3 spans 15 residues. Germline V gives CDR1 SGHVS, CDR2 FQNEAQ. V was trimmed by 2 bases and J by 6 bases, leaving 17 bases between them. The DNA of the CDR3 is TGTGCCAGCAGCTTAAGTTCCTGGAGGTTAGGCGAGCAGTACTTC. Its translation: CASSLSSWRLGEQYF.

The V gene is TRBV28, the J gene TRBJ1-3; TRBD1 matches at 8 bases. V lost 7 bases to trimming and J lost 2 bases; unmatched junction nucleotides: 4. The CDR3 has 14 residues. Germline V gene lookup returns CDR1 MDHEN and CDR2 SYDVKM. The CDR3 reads CASKETGAGNTIYF. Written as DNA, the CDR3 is TGTGCCAGCAAGGAGACAGGGGCTGGAAACACCATATATTTT. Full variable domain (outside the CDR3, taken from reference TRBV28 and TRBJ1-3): DVKVTQSSRYLVKRTGEKVFLECVQDMDHENMFWYRQDPGLGLRLIYFSYDVKMKEKGDIPEGYSVSREKKERFSLILESASTNQTSMYLCASKETGAGNTIYFGEGSWLTVV.

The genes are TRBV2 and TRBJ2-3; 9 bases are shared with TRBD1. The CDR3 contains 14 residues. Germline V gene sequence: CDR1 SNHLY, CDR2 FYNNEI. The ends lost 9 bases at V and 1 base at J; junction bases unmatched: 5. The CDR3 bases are TGTGCCAGACAGAGGACAGGGGGCACAGATACGCAGTATTTT. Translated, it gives CARQRTGGTDTQYF.

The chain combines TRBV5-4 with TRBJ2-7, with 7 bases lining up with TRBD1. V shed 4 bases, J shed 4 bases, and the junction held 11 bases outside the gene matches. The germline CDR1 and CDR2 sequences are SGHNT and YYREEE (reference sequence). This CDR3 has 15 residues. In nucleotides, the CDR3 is TGTGCCAGCAGCGAGTCACGGACAGGTGGATACGAGCAGTACTTC. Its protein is CASSESRTGGYEQYF.

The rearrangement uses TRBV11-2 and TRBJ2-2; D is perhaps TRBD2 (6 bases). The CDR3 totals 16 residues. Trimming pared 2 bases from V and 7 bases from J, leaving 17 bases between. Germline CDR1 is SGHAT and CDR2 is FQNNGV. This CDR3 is CASSLNQGGQGGELFF. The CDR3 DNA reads TGTGCCAGCAGCTTAAATCAAGGAGGGCAAGGCGGGGAGCTGTTTTTT.

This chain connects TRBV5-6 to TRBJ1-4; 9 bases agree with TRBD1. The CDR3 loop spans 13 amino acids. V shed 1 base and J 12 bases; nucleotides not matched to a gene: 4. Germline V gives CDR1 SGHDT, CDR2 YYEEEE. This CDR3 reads CASSLIGTGQLFF. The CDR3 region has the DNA TGTGCCAGCAGCTTGATTGGGACAGGGCAACTGTTTTTT.

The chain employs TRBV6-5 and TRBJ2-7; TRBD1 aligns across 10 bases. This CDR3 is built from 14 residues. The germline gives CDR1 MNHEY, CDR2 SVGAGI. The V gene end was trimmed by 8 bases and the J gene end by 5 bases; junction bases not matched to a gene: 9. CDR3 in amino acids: CASYPGTGADEQYF. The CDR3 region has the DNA TGTGCCAGCTATCCCGGGACAGGGGCCGACGAGCAGTACTTC.

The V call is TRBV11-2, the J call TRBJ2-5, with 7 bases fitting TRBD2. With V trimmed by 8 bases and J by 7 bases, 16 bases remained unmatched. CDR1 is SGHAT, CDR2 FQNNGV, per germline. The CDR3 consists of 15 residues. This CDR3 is CASRGASGYMGTQYF. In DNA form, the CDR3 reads TGTGCCAGCCGAGGGGCTAGCGGCTACATGGGGACCCAGTACTTC.

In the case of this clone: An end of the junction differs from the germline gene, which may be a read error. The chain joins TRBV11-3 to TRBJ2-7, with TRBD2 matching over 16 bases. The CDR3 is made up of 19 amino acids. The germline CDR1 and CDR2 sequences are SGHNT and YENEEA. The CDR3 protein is CASSLVRGTSGRAEDERYF. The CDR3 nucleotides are TGTGCCAGCAGCTTAGTTCGTGGGACTAGCGGGAGGGCCGAGGACGAGCGGTACTTC.

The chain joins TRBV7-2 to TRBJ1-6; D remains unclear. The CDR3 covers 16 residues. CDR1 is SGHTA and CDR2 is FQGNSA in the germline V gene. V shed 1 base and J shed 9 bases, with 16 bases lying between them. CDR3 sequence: CASSLVGLEGGSPLHF. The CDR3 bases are TGTGCCAGCAGCTTAGTAGGGTTGGAGGGCGGTTCACCCCTCCACTTT. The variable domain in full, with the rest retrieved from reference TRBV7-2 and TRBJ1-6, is GAGVSQSPSNKVTEKGKDVELRCDPISGHTALYWYRQSLGQGLEFLIYFQGNSAPDKSGLPSDRFSAERTGGSVSTLTIQRTQQEDSAVYLCASSLVGLEGGSPLHFGNGTRLTVT.

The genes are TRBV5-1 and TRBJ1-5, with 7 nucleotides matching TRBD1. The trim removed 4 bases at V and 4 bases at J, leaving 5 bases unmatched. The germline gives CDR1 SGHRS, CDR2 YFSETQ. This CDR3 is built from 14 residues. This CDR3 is CASSQGQENQPQHF. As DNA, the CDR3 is TGCGCCAGCAGCCAAGGACAGGAGAATCAGCCCCAGCATTTT. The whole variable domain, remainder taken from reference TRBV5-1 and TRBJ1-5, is KAGVTQTPRYLIKTRGQQVTLSCSPISGHRSVSWYQQTPGQGLQFLFEYFSETQRNKGNFPGRFSGRQFSNSRSEMNVSTLELGDSALYLCASSQGQENQPQHFGDGTRLSIL.

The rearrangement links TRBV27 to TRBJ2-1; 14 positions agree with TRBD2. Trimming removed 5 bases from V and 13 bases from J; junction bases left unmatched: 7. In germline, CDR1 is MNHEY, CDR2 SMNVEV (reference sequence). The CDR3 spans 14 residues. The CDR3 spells CASSLGTSGRYQFF. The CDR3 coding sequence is TGTGCCAGCAGTCTAGGGACTAGCGGGAGATATCAGTTCTTC.

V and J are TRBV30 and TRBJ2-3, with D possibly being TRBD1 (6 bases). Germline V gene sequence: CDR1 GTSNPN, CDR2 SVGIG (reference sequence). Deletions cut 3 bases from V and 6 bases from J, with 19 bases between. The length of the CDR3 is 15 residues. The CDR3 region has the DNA TGTGCCTGGAGCTTCGGGCAGGGGAGACTCGATACGCAGTATTTT. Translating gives CAWSFGQGRLDTQYF.

The CDR3 DNA reads TGCGCCAGCAGCCAAGATTGGGGCTGGGGTAATGGAAACACCATATATTTT. It is translated as CASSQDWGWGNGNTIYF. This sequence joins TRBV4-3 and TRBJ1-3, with D perhaps matching TRBD1 (5 bases). Germline V gene sequence: CDR1 LGHNA, CDR2 YSLEER. V lost 0 bases and J 3 bases, leaving 15 bases between the germline ends. The CDR3 is 17 residues long.

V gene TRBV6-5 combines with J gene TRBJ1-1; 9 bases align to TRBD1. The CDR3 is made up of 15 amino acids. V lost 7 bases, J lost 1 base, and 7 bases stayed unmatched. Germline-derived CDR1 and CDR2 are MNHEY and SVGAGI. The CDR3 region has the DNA TGTGCCAGCACCTACGGACAGGGGCCGAACACTGAAGCTTTCTTT. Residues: CASTYGQGPNTEAFF.

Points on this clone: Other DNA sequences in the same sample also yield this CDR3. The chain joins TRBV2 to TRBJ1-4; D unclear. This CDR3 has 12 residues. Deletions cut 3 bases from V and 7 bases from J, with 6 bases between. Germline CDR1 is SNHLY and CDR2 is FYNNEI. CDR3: CASSERVEKLFF. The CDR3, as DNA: TGTGCCAGCAGTGAGAGGGTTGAAAAACTGTTTTTT.

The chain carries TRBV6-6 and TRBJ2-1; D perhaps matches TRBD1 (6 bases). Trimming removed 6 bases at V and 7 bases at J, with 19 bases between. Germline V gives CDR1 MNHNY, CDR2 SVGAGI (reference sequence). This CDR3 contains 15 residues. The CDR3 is CASRPTGIGVNEQFF. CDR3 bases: TGTGCCAGCAGGCCAACAGGGATCGGAGTTAATGAGCAGTTCTTC.